Presented here are 12 T cell receptor beta chains from one specimen sequenced in a study of vaccination and CD4 T cells after COVID-19. The treatment denotes: roughly nine-day PBMC culture with coronavirus spike peptide pools or control peptides (ViraFEST assay). No antigen is known for these receptors. Sequence data for DNA of cultured CD4+ T cells were generated by the Oncomine TCR Beta short-read assay. TCRdb analysed the PCR reads with MiXCR anew, one entry per CDR3 protein. The profile shows 14,000 or so distinct CDR3 sequences, 55% to 75% of them singletons. The sequencing input was CD4+ T cells from blood, cultured in vitro. All receptors derive from a human donor who had recovered from COVID-19.

The gene calls are TRBV6-1 and TRBJ2-6, with 8 bases fitting TRBD1. V lost 3 bases, J lost 3 bases, and 10 bases stayed unmatched. Germline V gene lookup returns CDR1 MNHNS and CDR2 SASEGT. This CDR3 comprises 18 residues. The CDR3 bases are TGTGCCAGCAGTGACCCCGCGGCAGGGGGCTTTGGGGCCAACGTCCTGACTTTC. As protein: CASSDPAAGGFGANVLTF.

V is TRBV21-1 and J is TRBJ2-7; TRBD2 reflects the table's D call only, with no check against the DNA. TRBV21-1 is a known pseudogene. The CDR3 is made up of 16 amino acids. CDR3 in amino acids: CASSKGGASGRWEQYF. CDR3 in DNA: TGTGCCAGCAGCAAAGGTGGGGCTAGCGGGAGGTGGGAGCAGTACTTC.

The V and J genes are TRBV28 and TRBJ2-7; D not certain. The CDR3 has 12 residues. CDR1 is MDHEN and CDR2 is SYDVKM in the germline V gene. Trimming left V 6 bases short and J 5 bases short, with 11 bases between. The CDR3 loop reads CASRYGRNEQYF. The CDR3 DNA follows: TGTGCCAGCAGATACGGACGCAACGAGCAGTACTTC.

This clonotype was observed once. The chain employs TRBV6-4 and TRBJ2-5, with D maybe TRBD2 (6 bases). Germline loops: CDR1 MRHNA, CDR2 SNTAGT. This CDR3 spans 13 amino acids. Trimming took 0 bases from V and 8 from J, leaving 10 bases between them. CDR3 coding DNA: TGTGCCAGCAGTGACTCGGCAGGGACTACCCAGTACTTC. Translation: CASSDSAGTTQYF.

This chain connects TRBV7-2 to TRBJ2-1; D not resolved. V gave up 3 bases and J gave up 14 bases, with 14 bases separating them. CDR1 is SGHTA, CDR2 FQGNSA, per germline. The CDR3 is 12 residues long. In nucleotides, the CDR3 is TGTGCCAGCAGCTTTTTAGACCGCGGAAAGTTCTTC. Amino acids: CASSFLDRGKFF.

The chain is built from TRBV28 and TRBJ2-5; D is perhaps TRBD1 (6 bases). Trimming shortened V by 2 bases and J by 0 bases, and 13 bases separated the two germline ends. The CDR3 totals 16 residues. The germline V gene has CDR1 MDHEN and CDR2 SYDVKM. The DNA for the CDR3 is TGTGCCAGCAGTTTACGACAGGTCCATTACCAAGAGACCCAGTACTTC. Translation: CASSLRQVHYQETQYF.

This chain joins TRBV30 and TRBJ2-1; D might be TRBD2 (5 bases). Germline lookup yields CDR1 GTSNPN and CDR2 SVGIG (reference sequence). This CDR3 has 14 amino acids. V gave up 4 bases and J gave up 3 bases, with 13 bases separating them. This CDR3 reads CAWNEAVRYNEQFF. In DNA form, the CDR3 reads TGTGCCTGGAATGAAGCGGTGCGCTACAATGAGCAGTTCTTC.

The chain recombines TRBV12-3 or TRBV12-4 with TRBJ2-7; D might be TRBD1 (5 bases). Trimming cost V 5 bases and J 7 bases, with 12 bases left between them. The CDR3 length is 12 residues. Here the CDR3 DNA reads TGTGCCAGCAGTCAGGGATTTGAAGAGCAGTACTTC. Translated: CASSQGFEEQYF.

The chain recombines TRBV15 with TRBJ1-1; D ambiguous. The V end lost 0 bases, the J end lost 4 bases, and 3 bases lay between the germline ends. Germline CDR1 LNHNV, CDR2 YYDKDF (reference sequence). CDR3 length: 12 residues. DNA of the CDR3: TGTGCCACCAGCAGAGAGGCCACTGAAGCTTTCTTT. This codes for CATSREATEAFF. The entire variable domain, with the rest obtained from reference TRBV15 and TRBJ1-1, is as follows: DAMVIQNPRYQVTQFGKPVTLSCSQTLNHNVMYWYQQKSSQAPKLLFHYYDKDFNNEADTPDNFQSRRPNTSFCFLDIRSPGLGDTAMYLCATSREATEAFFGQGTRLTVV.

This clonotype was detected a few times. The chain is built from TRBV6-4 and TRBJ2-3; 11 nucleotides match TRBD2. J was trimmed by 4 bases and V by 0 bases; bases with no gene match: 0. The V gene's germline CDR1 is MRHNA and CDR2 SNTAGT. This CDR3 comprises 15 residues. CDR3 sequence (DNA): TGTGCCAGCAGTGACTCACTAGCGGGAGCAGATACGCAGTATTTT. Encoded protein: CASSDSLAGADTQYF.

This clonotype came up a few times. The V gene is TRBV15, the J gene TRBJ1-5; D is unresolved. Germline V lookup: CDR1 LNHNV, CDR2 YYDKDF (reference sequence). Deletions cut 4 bases from V and 3 bases from J, with 7 bases between. There are 13 residues in the CDR3. The CDR3 loop is CATSTGYNQPQHF. The CDR3 bases are TGTGCCACCAGCACGGGTTACAATCAGCCCCAGCATTTT.

The chain employs TRBV6-1 and TRBJ1-1; TRBD1 matches 11 bases. CDR3 length: 16 residues. Germline V gene sequence: CDR1 MNHNS, CDR2 SASEGT. Unmatched junction bases numbered 8, after V lost 6 bases and J lost 2 bases. CDR3 protein: CASRKGQGEYNTEAFF. The CDR3 DNA reads TGTGCCAGCAGAAAGGGACAGGGGGAGTACAACACTGAAGCTTTCTTT.